This T cell receptor (beta chain) comes out of a study of blood T cell repertoires in COVID-19. Overall study context: The United States, Italy and Spain were the sources of the acute and convalescent COVID-19 samples. Sample material is recorded as cDNA or gDNA derived from T cells, B-cell-depleted T cells, or PBMCs.

As processed by the authors: Amplification of reference gene primers provided the estimated nucleated cell counts. The method was immunoSEQ multiplex PCR; TCRdb's version includes in-frame clones alone and lacks a portion of them. That table supplies the V and J calls and clone size; D and trimming were determined from the DNA. The table has 200,000 to 250,000 clones, about 80% seen once. Germline V gene lookup returns CDR1 LGHDT and CDR2 YNNKEL (reference sequence). This CDR3 is 16 amino acids long. V gave up 2 bases and J gave up 3 bases, with 13 bases separating them. The study drew participants aged about 18 to 90 years from about two dozen US areas.

The chain is built from TRBV3-1 (or the pseudogene TRBV3-2) and TRBJ2-2; D remains unclear. Material for sequencing was PBMCs or T cells enriched from blood (not recorded which). The receptor's source is a woman aged 50 to 65 who had been exposed to COVID-19. The CDR3 is CASSQSPRPHTGELFF. The CDR3 nucleotides are TGTGCCAGCAGCCAAAGTCCCAGGCCACACACCGGGGAGCTGTTTTTT.